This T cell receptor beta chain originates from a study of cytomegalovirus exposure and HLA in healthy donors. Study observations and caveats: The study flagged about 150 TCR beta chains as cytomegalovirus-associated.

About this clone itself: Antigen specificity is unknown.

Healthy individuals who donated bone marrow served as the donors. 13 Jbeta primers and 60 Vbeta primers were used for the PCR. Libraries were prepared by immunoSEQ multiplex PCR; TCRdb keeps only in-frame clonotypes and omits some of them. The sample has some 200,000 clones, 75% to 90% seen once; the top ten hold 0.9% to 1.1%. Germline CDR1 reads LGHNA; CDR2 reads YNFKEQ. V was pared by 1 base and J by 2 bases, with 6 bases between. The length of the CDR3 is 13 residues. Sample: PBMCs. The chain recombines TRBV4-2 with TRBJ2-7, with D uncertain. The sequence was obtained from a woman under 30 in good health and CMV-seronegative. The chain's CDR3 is CASSQAGTYEQYF. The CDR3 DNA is TGTGCCAGCAGCCAAGCGGGTACCTACGAGCAGTACTTC.